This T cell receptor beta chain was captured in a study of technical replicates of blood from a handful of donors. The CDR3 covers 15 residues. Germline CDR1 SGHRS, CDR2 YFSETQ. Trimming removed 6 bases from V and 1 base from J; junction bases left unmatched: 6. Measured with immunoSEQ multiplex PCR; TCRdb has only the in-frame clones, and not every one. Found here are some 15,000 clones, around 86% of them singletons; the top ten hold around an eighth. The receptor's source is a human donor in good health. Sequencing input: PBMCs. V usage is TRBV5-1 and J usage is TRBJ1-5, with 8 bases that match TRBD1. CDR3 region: CASTPTGGSNQPQHF. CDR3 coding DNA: TGCGCCAGCACCCCTACAGGGGGGAGCAATCAGCCCCAGCATTTT.